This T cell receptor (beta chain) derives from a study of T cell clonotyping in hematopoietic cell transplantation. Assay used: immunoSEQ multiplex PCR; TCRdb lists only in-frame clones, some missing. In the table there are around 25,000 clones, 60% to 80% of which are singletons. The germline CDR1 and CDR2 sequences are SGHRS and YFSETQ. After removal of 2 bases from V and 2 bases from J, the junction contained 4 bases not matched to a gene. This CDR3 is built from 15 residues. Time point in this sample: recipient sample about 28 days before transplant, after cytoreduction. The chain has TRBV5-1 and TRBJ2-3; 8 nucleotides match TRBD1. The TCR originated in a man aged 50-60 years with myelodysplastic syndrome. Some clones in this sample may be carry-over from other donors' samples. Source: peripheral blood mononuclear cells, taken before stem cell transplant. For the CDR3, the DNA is TGCGCCAGCAGCTTTGAGACAGGGGTCACAGATACGCAGTATTTT. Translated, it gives CASSFETGVTDTQYF.